A selection of T cell receptor beta chains follows, all from one sample in a study of beta chain features in type 1 diabetes. Using immunoSEQ multiplex PCR, the repertoire was profiled, and TCRdb retains in-frame clones only, with some absent. The sample lists about 620,000 clones, around 15% seen once, with around 0.095% in the top ten. Sequencing used naive CD4+ T cells from blood. These receptors originate from a man aged 18 to 30 in good health. The CDR3 runs from the conserved cysteine through the conserved F or W. Each record gives: clone size, V gene, CDR3 protein. For some rows the clone size is stated as once, few or many, or as a class when expanded; others skip it.

>NA|TRBV7-3
CASRAGMGRKETQYF
>few|TRBV6-6
CASSYSRQNTEAFF
>NA|TRBV18
CASSGGTDSGNTIYF
>few|TRBV7-2
CASSLDGRGTTQYF
>many|TRBV16
CASSVDGSTDTQYF
>few|TRBV6-5
CASSYSFTFTDTQYF
>few|TRBV19
CASSNLAVHSYNEQFF
>few|TRBV28
CASSVAGTGVEKLFF
>NA|TRBV18
CASSQGQISGNTIYF
>few|TRBV19
CASSIWARNEKLFF
>few|TRBV6-5
CASSGDSRSYEQYF
>NA|TRBV7-2
CASSLSEGTDTQYF
>few|TRBV6-1
CASSEVGVAVQPQHF
>few|TRBV9
CASSKGGSSYEQYF
>few|TRBV28
CASSSYRGEQPQHF
>few|TRBV5-4
CASRAGQGLGTDTQYF
>NA|TRBV5-1
CASSLGPSAGTDTQYF
>once|TRBV7-8
CASSPSRRRHEQYF
>few|TRBV11-2
CASSSLTGAATEAFF
>NA|TRBV5-1
CASTDRGANTGELFF
>few|TRBV2
CASSVTAYNEQFF
>few|TRBV7-2
CASSSGNYRVEQYF
>NA|TRBV18
CASSPLTSGFYEQYF
>NA|TRBV7-3
CASSFGANTEAFF
>NA|TRBV6-5
CASSTGPYEQYF
>NA|TRBV9
CASSVVNSYNEQFF
>NA|TRBV29-1
CSVEDPEQGAPYEQYF
>few|TRBV6-6
CASSPKLLGITGYTF
>NA|TRBV27
CASRSRDRAYGYTF
>NA|TRBV7-2
CASTSTPRGWNTEAFF
>NA|TRBV6-5
CASSPGLVSNQPQHF
>NA|TRBV7-3
CASSPDTRSEAFF
>few|TRBV19
CASKEGSYNEQFF
>NA|TRBV7-2
CASSSTGTTAQYF
>NA|TRBV28
CASSLRQGGTDTQYF
>NA|TRBV13
CASSKRPDGSTYEQYF
>few|TRBV4-1
CASSQMTTYSNQPQHF
>NA|TRBV28
CASSQDRVDGYTF
>few|TRBV5-1
CASSFSSTDTQYF
>few|TRBV28
CASSFGGFYEQYF